Listed here are 10 T cell receptor beta chains from one sample, sequenced in a study of graft-versus-host responses after intestinal transplantation. Profiled with immunoSEQ multiplex PCR; TCRdb holds only in-frame clones, not every one. The sample contains some 84,000 clones, around 83% of which appear only once. Their antigens remain unidentified. This material consisted of unstimulated CD4+ T cells sorted from spleen or lymph node cells, taken before intestinal transplant. Source of these receptors: a human donor who received an intestinal transplant.

This clone occurred once. The chain has TRBV29-1 and TRBJ2-2; maybe TRBD1 (6 bases). The length of the CDR3 is 14 residues. The germline V gene has CDR1 SQVTM and CDR2 ANQGSEA. Trimming took off 5 bases at V and 4 bases at J, with 14 bases between the two ends. CDR3 sequence reads: CSVSGTLSTGELFF. In DNA, the CDR3 is TGCAGCGTTTCCGGGACACTATCCACCGGGGAGCTGTTTTTT.

This clone was seen a few times. The chain has TRBV5-4 and TRBJ2-3, with D maybe TRBD1 (6 bases). The CDR3 is made up of 12 amino acids. The V gene's germline CDR1 is SGHNT and CDR2 YYREEE (reference sequence). V was cut by 4 bases and J by 7 bases, with 10 bases left in between. As DNA, the CDR3 is TGTGCCAGCAGCCGGGACATCCATACGCAGTATTTT. Encoded protein: CASSRDIHTQYF.

The chain couples TRBV6-5 to TRBJ1-4; D gene uncertain. The CDR3 runs to 14 residues. Germline CDR1 MNHEY, CDR2 SVGAGI. V lost 2 bases, J lost 6 bases, and 10 bases lay in between. CDR3: CASSYGGTHEKLFF. CDR3 nucleotide sequence: TGTGCCAGCAGTTACGGAGGAACCCATGAAAAACTGTTTTTT.

There are a few counts of this clone. V and J are TRBV30 and TRBJ2-3; TRBD2 aligns across 13 bases. The CDR3 runs 18 residues. V was pared by 1 base and J by 5 bases, with 12 bases of the junction left unmatched. Germline V CDR1 and CDR2: GTSNPN, SVGIG (reference sequence). CDR3 sequence: CAWSALLAGGPRGDTQYF. As DNA, the CDR3 is TGTGCCTGGAGTGCTTTACTAGCGGGGGGGCCAAGGGGAGATACGCAGTATTTT.

CDR3 protein: CASSGTGRKSNQPQHF. The CDR3 bases are TGTGCCAGCAGCGGGACAGGGAGGAAGAGCAATCAGCCCCAGCATTTT. The genes are TRBV28 and TRBJ1-5, with TRBD1 matching 9 bases. From germline, CDR1 is MDHEN and CDR2 SYDVKM. Trimming took 6 bases from V and 1 from J; bases not matched to a gene: 7. The CDR3 runs to 16 residues.

This clone was picked up a small number of times. J is TRBJ1-1 and V is TRBV30; D perhaps matches TRBD1 (5 bases). Trimming left V 5 bases short and J 1 base short, with 8 bases between. CDR1 GTSNPN and CDR2 SVGIG come from the germline V gene (reference sequence). There are 12 residues in the CDR3. The CDR3: CAWGHQNTEAFF. Written as DNA, the CDR3 is TGTGCCTGGGGACACCAGAACACTGAAGCTTTCTTT.

The chain employs TRBV9 and TRBJ2-1; D unclear. The CDR3 has 14 residues. Germline V gives CDR1 SGDLS, CDR2 YYNGEE. Trimming removed 3 bases at V and 9 bases at J, with 16 bases between. CDR3 amino acids: CASSGEWYRGEQFF. The CDR3 region has the DNA TGTGCCAGCAGCGGAGAGTGGTATCGTGGTGAGCAGTTCTTC.

This clone was recorded once. J is TRBJ2-5 and V is TRBV30; no reliable D call. This CDR3 region has 11 residues. CDR1 is GTSNPN, CDR2 SVGIG, per germline (reference sequence). The V gene lost 2 bases and the J gene lost 3 bases, with 4 bases spanning the gap. The chain's CDR3 is CAWSTEETQYF. The CDR3, as DNA: TGTGCCTGGAGTACAGAAGAGACCCAGTACTTC.

The V and J genes are TRBV28 and TRBJ1-5, with D possibly matching TRBD1 (5 bases). In germline, CDR1 is MDHEN, CDR2 SYDVKM. The CDR3 is made up of 15 amino acids. V gave up 5 bases and J gave up 6 bases, with 17 bases separating them. Here the CDR3 reads CASSPPDSLSQPQHF. In DNA, the CDR3 is TGTGCCAGCAGTCCCCCAGACAGTTTGAGTCAGCCCCAGCATTTT.

The rearrangement uses TRBV2 and TRBJ1-5; tentatively, D is TRBD1 (6 bases). Per the germline V gene, CDR1 is SNHLY and CDR2 is FYNNEI. Trimming left V 4 bases short and J 7 bases short, with 17 bases between. CDR3 size: 15 residues. CDR3 nucleotide sequence: TGTGCCAGCAGTGTAGAACAGGGAAGCTACCAGCCCCAGCATTTT. The encoded protein is CASSVEQGSYQPQHF.